Sequencing of this TCR beta chain was carried out in a study of shared clonotypes between healthy human individuals. Trimming cost V 5 bases and J 7 bases, with 18 bases left between them. The CDR3 totals 15 residues. CDR1 and CDR2 (germline): SGHNT, YENEEA. At the deep level, the assay was run. Unsorted PBMC DNA underwent sequencing on ten immunoSEQ deep assay plates. The protocol was immunoSEQ multiplex PCR, while the TCRdb copy is restricted to in-frame clones and leaves out a portion. The sample shows about 560,000 clones, 70% to 80% of them seen only once. Whole-study results and caveats: The sole specimen, blood, was sampled, and tissue repertoires likely differ. Few donors restricted represented genetic and exposure-history diversity.

Comments on this clone: Its specificity is unknown.

The sequenced sample was PBMCs. The chain links TRBV11-3 to TRBJ2-1, with D possibly matching TRBD1 (8 bases). The receptor comes from a middle-aged woman in good health. Some clones in this sample may be carry-over from other donors' samples. Here the CDR3 DNA reads TGTGCCAGCAGCCCCCGACAGGGGAGGGCGAATGAGCAGTTCTTC. Its translation is CASSPRQGRANEQFF.